This T cell receptor beta chain was retrieved from a study of beta chain features in type 1 diabetes (dated by TCRdb to the late 2010s). Broadly, across the study: No differences in mean age, gender distribution, total cell number or subset yield were found between patients and healthy donors. A total of over 95,000,000 sorted cells were examined across all samples, and RNA yield correlated strongly with the number of cells per subset. Whereas all 30 or so donors provided naive and central memory subsets, regulatory and stem cell-like memory subsets were isolated from just 8 patients and about 8 healthy donors. The study compared TCRB repertoires of sorted circulating CD4+ T cell subsets between recently diagnosed type 1 diabetes patients and matched healthy donors. Points the paper makes about the study in general: The naive, central memory and regulatory TCRB repertoires appeared to resemble one another more closely among patients than among healthy donors. Type 1 diabetes patients showed a moderate but significant shortening of TCRB CDR3 length in all four CD4+ subsets. Because the HLA sub-analyses included only small numbers of individuals, any influence of HLA type on TCRB rearrangement was left unresolved. Shorter templates might have been favored by PCR, but patient and control samples were amplified and corrected together, so both groups would have been affected equally by any skew. At VDJ recombination sites, type 1 diabetes patients had fewer insertions and more deleted nucleotides, which implies abnormalities in thymic rearrangement. Sequencing cDNA rather than genomic DNA could over-represent highly expressing activated cells, although activation and CD3 levels did not differ between groups.

Details on this clone: The specificity of this receptor is unknown. Base qualities are not provided; no much larger clone lies one nucleotide away.

All of the isolated RNA was reverse transcribed with the High Capacity cDNA Reverse Transcription Kit, so expressed TCRB transcripts were sequenced. Deep immunoSEQ sequencing was applied to naive, central memory and regulatory T cell samples, giving an average of roughly 3.5 million total reads per sample. After sorted cells were lysed in RLT buffer, RNA was extracted with DNase-treated RNeasy Micro or Mini kits, with the choice depending on cell number. Each cell subset was processed separately to prevent cross-contamination, with patient and healthy donor samples processed together. The immunoSEQ multiplex PCR was used to amplify TCRB sequences from cDNA, yielding 87-bp fragments that span the CDR3 region. Amplicons were sequenced on the Illumina HiSeq platform. The authors' pipeline ran thus. Synthetic template baselines were used to correct PCR bias computationally, reads within Hamming distance 2 were collapsed, and singletons that could not be merged were discarded. Reads were aligned against IMGT to assign V, D and J genes, CDR3 length and insertions or deletions at six rearrangement sites. Within each subset, clonotype counts were normalized to sorted cell number, and only after that were true diversity and Gini coefficients computed with the tcR R package. The overlap coefficient, calculated on TCRB nucleotide sequences, was used to quantify repertoire sharing. TCRdb took over this immuneACCESS table, retaining in-frame rearrangements with V and J assigned. Such tables are incomplete; in checked studies, under half of the missing clones stem from an unresolved V gene, and the remainder is unexplained. The D gene and trimming were derived from the DNA, and the V and J assignments and clone size from that table. The sample includes about 30,000 clones, with approximately 51% observed a single time. The biggest ten clones account for roughly 1.5% of the sample.

Each donor gave one peripheral blood draw, averaging around 0.11 L, which was collected into heparinised tubes. A BD FACSAria II was used to sort naive, central memory, regulatory and stem cell-like memory CD4+ T cells with a panel that included CD45RO, CCR7, CD25, CD127, CD95 and CD27. A purity above 95% was achieved for all sorted populations. Right away, PBMCs were isolated by Lymphoprep density gradient centrifugation and were stained directly, with no culture step. To minimize batch effects, samples were stained and sorted in pairs, one healthy donor with one patient per experiment. Sequencing input: Tregs from blood. The cell subset or site label, as the study defines it: regulatory CD4+ T cells. The receptor comes from a woman younger than 35 with type 1 diabetes.

Here is the DNA: TGTGCCAGCAGCTCCGGACAACCGGGGAGGGCCGGCGGGGAGCTGTTTTTT. This encodes CASSSGQPGRAGGELFF. The rearrangement joined TRBV7-3 to TRBJ2-2, with 7 bases aligning to TRBD2. CDR1 and CDR2, looked up from the germline V gene, are SGHTA and FQGTGA. V ends up 4 bases short and J 7 bases short, with an unmatched junction base count of 15. From the cysteine through the phenylalanine, the CDR3 covers 17 amino acids. The DNA shown is the 51-base CDR3, in frame from base 1.